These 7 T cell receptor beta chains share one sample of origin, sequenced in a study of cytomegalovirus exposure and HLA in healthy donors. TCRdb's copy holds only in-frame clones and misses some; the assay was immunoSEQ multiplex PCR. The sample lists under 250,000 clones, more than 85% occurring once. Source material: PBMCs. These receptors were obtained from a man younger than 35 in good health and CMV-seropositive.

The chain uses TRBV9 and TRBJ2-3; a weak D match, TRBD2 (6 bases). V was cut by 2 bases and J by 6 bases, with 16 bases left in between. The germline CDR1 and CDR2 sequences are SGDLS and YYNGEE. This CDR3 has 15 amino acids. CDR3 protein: CASSVAFGAGDTQYF. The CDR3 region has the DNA TGTGCCAGCAGCGTTGCCTTCGGTGCGGGGGATACGCAGTATTTT.

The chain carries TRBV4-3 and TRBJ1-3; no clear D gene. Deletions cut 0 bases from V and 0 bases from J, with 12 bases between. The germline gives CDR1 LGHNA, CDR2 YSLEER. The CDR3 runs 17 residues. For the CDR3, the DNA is TGCGCCAGCAGCCAAGATAATCGCGCAGCCTCTGGAAACACCATATATTTT. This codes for CASSQDNRAASGNTIYF.

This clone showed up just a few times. The CDR3 region is CSVFGSEREKLFF. The CDR3 coding sequence is TGCAGCGTTTTCGGGTCGGAGAGGGAAAAACTGTTTTTT. This chain links TRBV29-1 with TRBJ1-4, with no clear D. The CDR3 is 13 residues long. V dropped 5 bases and J dropped 8 bases, with 15 bases sitting between them. From germline, CDR1 is SQVTM and CDR2 ANQGSEA. The full variable domain, its missing parts supplied by reference TRBV29-1 and TRBJ1-4, is SAVISQKPSRDICQRGTSLTIQCQVDSQVTMMFWYRQQPGQSLTLIATANQGSEATYESGFVIDKFPISRPNLTFSTLTVSNMSPEDSSIYLCSVFGSEREKLFFGSGTQLSVL.

The CDR3 loop reads CASSPRGGVLADTQYF. The CDR3, as DNA: TGTGCCAGCAGCCCTAGGGGAGGGGTATTGGCAGATACGCAGTATTTT. The chain employs TRBV9 and TRBJ2-3, with 7 nucleotides matching TRBD2. This CDR3 has 16 amino acids. V shed 4 bases and J 4 bases; nucleotides not matched to a gene: 12. Per the germline V gene, CDR1 is SGDLS and CDR2 is YYNGEE.

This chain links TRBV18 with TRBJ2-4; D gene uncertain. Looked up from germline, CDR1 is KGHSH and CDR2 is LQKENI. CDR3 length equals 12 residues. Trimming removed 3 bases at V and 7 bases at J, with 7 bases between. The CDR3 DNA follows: TGTGCCAGCTCACCGGGCAATAACATTCAGTACTTC. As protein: CASSPGNNIQYF. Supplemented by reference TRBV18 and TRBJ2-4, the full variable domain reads NAGVMQNPRHLVRRRGQEARLRCSPMKGHSHVYWYRQLPEEGLKFMVYLQKENIIDESGMPKERFSAEFPKEGPSILRIQQVVRGDSAAYFCASSPGNNIQYFGAGTRLSVL.

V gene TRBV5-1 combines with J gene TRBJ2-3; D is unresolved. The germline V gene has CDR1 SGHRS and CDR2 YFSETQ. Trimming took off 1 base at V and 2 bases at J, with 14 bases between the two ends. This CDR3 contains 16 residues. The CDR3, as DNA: TGCGCCAGCAGCTTGTTCGGGCAGGTGGACACAGATACGCAGTATTTT. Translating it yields CASSLFGQVDTDTQYF.

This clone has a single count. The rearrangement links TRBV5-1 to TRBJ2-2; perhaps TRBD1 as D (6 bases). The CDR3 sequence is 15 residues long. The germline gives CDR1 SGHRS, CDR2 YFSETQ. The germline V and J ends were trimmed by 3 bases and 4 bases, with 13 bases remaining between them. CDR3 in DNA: TGCGCCAGCAGCTCGGCCGGCAGGGGCACCGGGGAGCTGTTTTTT. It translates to CASSSAGRGTGELFF.